This TCR beta chain was captured by sequencing in a study of regulatory T cells in long-lasting Graves disease. Arm-PCR of CDR3 regions and iRepertoire HTBI primers were the basis on which TCR beta libraries were built. TCRdb recomputed calls from the multiplex PCR reads with MiXCR, one row per CDR3 protein. The sample records about 450,000 distinct CDR3 sequences, 16% being singletons. V was clipped by 1 base and J by 2 bases; unmatched bases: 5. Germline V gene data show CDR1 as LGHNA and CDR2 as YSLEER. The length of the CDR3 is 16 residues. Time point defined: newly diagnosed GD, antithyroid drugs for less than 3 months. Following extraction of RNA from PBMCs, that RNA was used to make the TCR library. The sample was also linked to a second study, of T cells in Graves' hyperthyroidism and ophthalmopathy.

The material sequenced was peripheral blood mononuclear cells (PBMCs), taken at new diagnosis, from a patient treated with antithyroid drugs. The sequence was collected from a woman aged 25 to 39 with Graves disease. The chain links TRBV4-3 to TRBJ2-7; 10 bases are a match to TRBD2. The CDR3 sequence: CASSQGPGTSAYEQYF. DNA for the CDR3: TGCGCCAGCAGCCAAGGCCCCGGGACTAGCGCCTACGAGCAGTACTTC.